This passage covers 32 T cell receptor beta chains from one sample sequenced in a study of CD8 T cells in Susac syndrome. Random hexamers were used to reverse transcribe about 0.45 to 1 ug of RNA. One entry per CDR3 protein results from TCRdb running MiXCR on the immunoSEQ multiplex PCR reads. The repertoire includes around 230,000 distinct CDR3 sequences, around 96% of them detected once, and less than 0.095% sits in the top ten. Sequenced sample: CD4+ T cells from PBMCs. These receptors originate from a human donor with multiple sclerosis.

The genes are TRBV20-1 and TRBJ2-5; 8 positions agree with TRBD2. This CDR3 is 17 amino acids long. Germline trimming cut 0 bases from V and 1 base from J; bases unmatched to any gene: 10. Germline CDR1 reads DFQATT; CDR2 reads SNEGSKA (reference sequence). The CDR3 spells CSARDRVAGFPQETQYF. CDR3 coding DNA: TGCAGTGCTAGAGACCGCGTAGCGGGATTCCCCCAAGAGACCCAGTACTTC.

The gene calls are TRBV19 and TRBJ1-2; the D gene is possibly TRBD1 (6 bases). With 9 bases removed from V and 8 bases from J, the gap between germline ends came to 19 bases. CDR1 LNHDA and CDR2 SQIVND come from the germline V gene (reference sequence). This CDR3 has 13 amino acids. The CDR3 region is CARTRSRGRGYTF. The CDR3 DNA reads TGTGCCAGGACCCGGTCCAGGGGAAGAGGCTACACCTTC.

CDR3 region: CASSPRATGSDSGYTF. CDR3 coding DNA: TGTGCCAGCAGCCCCAGGGCCACAGGGAGTGATTCTGGCTACACCTTC. J is TRBJ1-2 and V is TRBV7-9; tentatively, D is TRBD1 (6 bases). V lost 5 bases and J 7 bases, leaving 23 bases between the germline ends. Looked up from germline, CDR1 is SEHNR and CDR2 is FQNEAQ (reference sequence). This CDR3 comprises 16 residues.

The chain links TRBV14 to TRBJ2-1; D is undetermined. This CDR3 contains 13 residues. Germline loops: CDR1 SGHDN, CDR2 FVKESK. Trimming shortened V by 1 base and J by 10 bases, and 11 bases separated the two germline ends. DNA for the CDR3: TGTGCCAGCAGCCAAGCGTTGGCCGTAGAGCAGTTCTTC. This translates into CASSQALAVEQFF.

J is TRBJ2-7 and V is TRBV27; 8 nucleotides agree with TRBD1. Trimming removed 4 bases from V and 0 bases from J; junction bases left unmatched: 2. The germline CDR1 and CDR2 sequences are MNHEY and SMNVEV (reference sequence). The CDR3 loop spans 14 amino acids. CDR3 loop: CASSSQGDSYEQYF. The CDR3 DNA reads TGTGCCAGCAGTTCACAGGGGGACTCCTACGAGCAGTACTTC.

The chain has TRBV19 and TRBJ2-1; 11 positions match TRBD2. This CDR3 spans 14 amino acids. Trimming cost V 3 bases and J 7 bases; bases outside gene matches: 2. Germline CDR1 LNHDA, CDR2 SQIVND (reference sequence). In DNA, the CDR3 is TGTGCCAGTAGTATTGGACTAGCGGGTAATGAGCAGTTCTTC. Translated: CASSIGLAGNEQFF.

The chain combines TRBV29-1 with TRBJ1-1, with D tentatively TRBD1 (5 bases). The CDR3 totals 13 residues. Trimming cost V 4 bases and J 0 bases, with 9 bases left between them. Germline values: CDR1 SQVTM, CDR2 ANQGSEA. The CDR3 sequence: CSVGLGLNTEAFF. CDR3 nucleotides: TGCAGCGTTGGTCTGGGGCTGAACACTGAAGCTTTCTTT.

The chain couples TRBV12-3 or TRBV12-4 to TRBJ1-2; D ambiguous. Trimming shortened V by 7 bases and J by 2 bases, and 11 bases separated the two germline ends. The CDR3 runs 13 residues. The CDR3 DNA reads TGTGCCAGCACCGCGCGGATAAACTATGGCTACACCTTC. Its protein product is CASTARINYGYTF.

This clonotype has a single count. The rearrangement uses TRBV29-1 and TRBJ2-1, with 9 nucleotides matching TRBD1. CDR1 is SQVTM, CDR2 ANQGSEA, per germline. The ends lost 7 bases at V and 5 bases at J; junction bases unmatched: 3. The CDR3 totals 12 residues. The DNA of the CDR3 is TGCAGCGCGGGGACAGGGAACAATGAGCAGTTCTTC. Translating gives CSAGTGNNEQFF.

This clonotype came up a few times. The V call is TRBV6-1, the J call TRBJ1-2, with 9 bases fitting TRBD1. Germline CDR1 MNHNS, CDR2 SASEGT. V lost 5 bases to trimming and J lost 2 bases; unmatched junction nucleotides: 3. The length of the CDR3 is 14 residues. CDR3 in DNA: TGTGCCAGCAGTCCGGACAGGGGCAACTATGGCTACACCTTC. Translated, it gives CASSPDRGNYGYTF.

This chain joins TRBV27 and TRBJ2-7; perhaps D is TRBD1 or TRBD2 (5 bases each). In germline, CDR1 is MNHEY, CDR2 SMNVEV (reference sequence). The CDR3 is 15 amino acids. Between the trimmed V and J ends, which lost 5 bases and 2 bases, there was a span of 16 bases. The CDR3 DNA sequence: TGTGCCAGCAGTGAGGGTCGGGGCCCCACCTACGAGCAGTACTTC. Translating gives CASSEGRGPTYEQYF.

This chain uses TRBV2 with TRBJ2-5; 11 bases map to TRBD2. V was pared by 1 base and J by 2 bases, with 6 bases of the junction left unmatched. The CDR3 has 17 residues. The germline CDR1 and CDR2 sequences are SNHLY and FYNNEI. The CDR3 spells CASSEGALAGGQETQYF. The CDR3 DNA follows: TGTGCCAGCAGTGAAGGCGCCCTAGCGGGGGGTCAAGAGACCCAGTACTTC.

The CDR3 bases are TGCAGTGCTTCCGGGACAGGGGTTGATGAGCAGTTCTTC. It specifies CSASGTGVDEQFF. The chain employs TRBV20-1 and TRBJ2-1; 10 bases are shared with TRBD1. The CDR3 runs 13 residues. Germline CDR1 and CDR2: DFQATT and SNEGSKA (reference sequence). The ends lost 5 bases at V and 8 bases at J; junction bases unmatched: 6.

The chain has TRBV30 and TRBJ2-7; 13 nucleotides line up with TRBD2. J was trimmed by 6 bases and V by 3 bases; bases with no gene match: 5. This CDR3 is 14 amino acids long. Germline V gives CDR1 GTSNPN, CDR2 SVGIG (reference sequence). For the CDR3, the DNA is TGTGCCTGGAGCCGGACTAGCGGGAGACCCGAGCAGTACTTC. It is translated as CAWSRTSGRPEQYF. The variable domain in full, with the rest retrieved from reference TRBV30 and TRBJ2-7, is SQTIHQWPATLVQPVGSPLSLECTVEGTSNPNLYWYRQAAGRGLQLLFYSVGIGQISSEVPQNLSASRPQDRQFILSSKKLLLSDSGFYLCAWSRTSGRPEQYFGPGTRLTVT.

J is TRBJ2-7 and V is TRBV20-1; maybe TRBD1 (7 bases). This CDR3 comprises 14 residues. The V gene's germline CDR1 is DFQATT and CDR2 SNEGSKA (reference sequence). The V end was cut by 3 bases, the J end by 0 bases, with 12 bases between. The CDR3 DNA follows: TGCAGTGCTAGGCGACAGGGAGGCTCCTACGAGCAGTACTTC. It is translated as CSARRQGGSYEQYF.

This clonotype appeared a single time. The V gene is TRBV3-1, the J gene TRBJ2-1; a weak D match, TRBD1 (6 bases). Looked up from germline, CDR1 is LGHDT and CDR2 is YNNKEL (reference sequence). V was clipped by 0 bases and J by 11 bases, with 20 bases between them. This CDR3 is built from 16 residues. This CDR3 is CASSQDPPGIGGKQFF. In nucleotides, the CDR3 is TGTGCCAGCAGCCAAGATCCCCCCGGTATAGGGGGTAAGCAGTTCTTC.

CDR3 DNA sequence: TGCAGCGTTGACAGGGCACAAGAGACCCAGTACTTC. Its protein product is CSVDRAQETQYF. V gene TRBV29-1 combines with J gene TRBJ2-5; D might be TRBD1 (5 bases). Germline V gene lookup returns CDR1 SQVTM and CDR2 ANQGSEA. This CDR3 is built from 12 residues. Trimming removed 3 bases at V and 2 bases at J, with 7 bases between.

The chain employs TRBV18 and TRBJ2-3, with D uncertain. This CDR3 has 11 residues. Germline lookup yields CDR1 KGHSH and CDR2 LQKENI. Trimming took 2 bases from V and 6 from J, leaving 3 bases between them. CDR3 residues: CASSPDDTQYF. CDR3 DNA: TGTGCCAGCTCACCAGACGATACGCAGTATTTT.

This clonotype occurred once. The CDR3 DNA follows: TGTGCCATCAGTGATTCTCGGGCCTACGAGCAGTACTTC. Its protein is CAISDSRAYEQYF. The chain uses TRBV10-3 and TRBJ2-7; D gene unclear. The CDR3 runs 13 residues. Germline V lookup: CDR1 ENHRY, CDR2 SYGVKD. V shed 3 bases and J shed 2 bases, with 8 bases lying between them.

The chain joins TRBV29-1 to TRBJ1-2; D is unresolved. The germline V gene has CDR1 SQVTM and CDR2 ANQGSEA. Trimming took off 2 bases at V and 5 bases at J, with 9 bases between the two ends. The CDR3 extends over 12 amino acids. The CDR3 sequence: CSVERQPYGYTF. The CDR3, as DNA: TGCAGCGTTGAAAGGCAGCCGTATGGCTACACCTTC.

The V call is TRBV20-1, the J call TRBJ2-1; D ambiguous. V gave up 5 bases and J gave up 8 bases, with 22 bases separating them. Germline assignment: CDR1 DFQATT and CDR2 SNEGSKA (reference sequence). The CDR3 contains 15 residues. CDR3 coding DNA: TGCAGTGCTGGGGTAGGGATGCGGAATTTGGATGAGCAGTTCTTC. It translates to CSAGVGMRNLDEQFF.

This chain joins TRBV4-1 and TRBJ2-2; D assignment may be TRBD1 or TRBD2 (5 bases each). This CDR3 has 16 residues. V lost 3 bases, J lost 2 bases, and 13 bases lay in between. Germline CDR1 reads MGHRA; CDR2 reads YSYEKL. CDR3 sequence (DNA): TGCGCCAGCAGCCATGCTGGGACGCGAAACACCGGGGAGCTGTTTTTT. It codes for CASSHAGTRNTGELFF.

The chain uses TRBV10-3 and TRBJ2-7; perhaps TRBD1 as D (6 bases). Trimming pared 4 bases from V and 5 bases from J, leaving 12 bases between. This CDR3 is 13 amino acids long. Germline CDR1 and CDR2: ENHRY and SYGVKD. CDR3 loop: CAISGTVNDEQYF. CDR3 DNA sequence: TGTGCCATCAGTGGGACAGTAAATGACGAGCAGTACTTC.

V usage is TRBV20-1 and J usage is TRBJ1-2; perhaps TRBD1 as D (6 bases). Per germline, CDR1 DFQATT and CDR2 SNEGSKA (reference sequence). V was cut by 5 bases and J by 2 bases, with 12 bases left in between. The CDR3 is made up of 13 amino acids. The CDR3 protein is CSAWGGSNYGYTF. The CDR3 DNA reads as TGCAGTGCTTGGGGGGGCAGCAACTATGGCTACACCTTC.

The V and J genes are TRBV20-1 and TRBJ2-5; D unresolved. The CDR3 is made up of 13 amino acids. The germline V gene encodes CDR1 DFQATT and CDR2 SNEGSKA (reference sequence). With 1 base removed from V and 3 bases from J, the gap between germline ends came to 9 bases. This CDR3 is CSARGEIEETQYF. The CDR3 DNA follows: TGCAGTGCTAGAGGAGAAATCGAAGAGACCCAGTACTTC.

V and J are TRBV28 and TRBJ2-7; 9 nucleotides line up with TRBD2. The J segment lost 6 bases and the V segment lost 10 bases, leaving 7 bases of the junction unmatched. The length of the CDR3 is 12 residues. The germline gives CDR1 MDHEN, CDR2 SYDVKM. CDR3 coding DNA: TGTGCCACCCAACGACTAGCGGTCGAGCAGTACTTC. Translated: CATQRLAVEQYF.

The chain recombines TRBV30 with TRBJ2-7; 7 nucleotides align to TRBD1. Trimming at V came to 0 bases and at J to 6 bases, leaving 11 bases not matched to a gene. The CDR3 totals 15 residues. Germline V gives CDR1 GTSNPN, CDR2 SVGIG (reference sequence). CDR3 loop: CAWSVPDRSLSEQYF. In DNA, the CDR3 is TGTGCCTGGAGTGTGCCGGACAGGAGTCTGTCCGAGCAGTACTTC.

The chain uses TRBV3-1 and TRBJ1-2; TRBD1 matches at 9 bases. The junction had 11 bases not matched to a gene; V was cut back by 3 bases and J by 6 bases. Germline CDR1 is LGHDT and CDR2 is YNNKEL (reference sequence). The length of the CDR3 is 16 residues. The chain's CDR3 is CASSHRDRERNNGYTF. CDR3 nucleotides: TGTGCCAGCAGCCACCGGGACAGGGAAAGAAATAATGGCTACACCTTC.

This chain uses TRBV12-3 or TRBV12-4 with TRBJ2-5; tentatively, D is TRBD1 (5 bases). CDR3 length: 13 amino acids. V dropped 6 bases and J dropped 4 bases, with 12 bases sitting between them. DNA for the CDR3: TGTGCCAGCAGATCAGGGTCATTAGAGACCCAGTACTTC. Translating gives CASRSGSLETQYF.

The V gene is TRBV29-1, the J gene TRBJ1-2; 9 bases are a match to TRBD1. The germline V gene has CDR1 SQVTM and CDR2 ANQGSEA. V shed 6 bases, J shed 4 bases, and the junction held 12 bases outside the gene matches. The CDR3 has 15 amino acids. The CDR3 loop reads CSVTSGQGMGYGYTF. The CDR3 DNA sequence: TGCAGCGTGACCTCGGGACAGGGCATGGGCTATGGCTACACCTTC.

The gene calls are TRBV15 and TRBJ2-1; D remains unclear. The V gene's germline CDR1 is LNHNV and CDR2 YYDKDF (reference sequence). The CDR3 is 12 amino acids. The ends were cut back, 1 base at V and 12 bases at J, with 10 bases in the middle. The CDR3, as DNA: TGTGCCACCAGCAGAGCGGCCGGTGCGCAGTTCTTC. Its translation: CATSRAAGAQFF.

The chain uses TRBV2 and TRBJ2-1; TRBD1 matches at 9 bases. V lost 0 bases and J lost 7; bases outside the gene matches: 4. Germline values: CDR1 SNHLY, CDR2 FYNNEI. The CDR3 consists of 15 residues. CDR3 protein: CASSEATGGANEQFF. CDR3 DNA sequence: TGTGCCAGCAGTGAAGCGACAGGGGGGGCGAATGAGCAGTTCTTC.